This is a list of T cell receptor beta chains from one sample in a study of cytomegalovirus exposure and HLA in healthy donors. Using immunoSEQ multiplex PCR, the repertoire was profiled, and TCRdb retains in-frame clones only, with some absent. This sample carries 110,000 to 150,000 clones, about 75% of them seen once, and the ten largest clones take over 6%. Sequenced sample: PBMCs. The source is a man aged 30 to 45 in good health and CMV-seronegative. CDR3s include the opening cysteine and the closing phenylalanine or tryptophan. The order of the fields is CDR3 length, V gene, CDR3 protein.

length: 13
V: TRBV28
CDR3: CASRTGTTDEQFF

length: 15
V: TRBV6-4
CDR3: CASSAPGGFSYEQYF

length: 15
V: TRBV10-3
CDR3: CAISDVDREVNGYTF

length: 12
V: TRBV11-3
CDR3: CASSRSQETQYF

length: 18
V: TRBV4-1
CDR3: CASSLIDGGGMSNQPQHF

length: 18
V: TRBV7-6
CDR3: CASSLAGGNTPIYSPLHF

length: 14
V: TRBV28
CDR3: CASSFEGNSYEQYF

length: 13
V: TRBV6-1
CDR3: CASSIQGAQPQHF

length: 16
V: TRBV5-1
CDR3: CASSLDPAGGQETQYF

length: 15
V: TRBV7-8
CDR3: CASSFTRQSNSPLHF

length: 15
V: TRBV30
CDR3: CAWSPGGNSNQPQHF

length: 15
V: TRBV2
CDR3: CASSDRTGRNQPQHF

length: 13
V: TRBV5-1
CDR3: CASSGRNTGELFF

length: 14
V: TRBV19
CDR3: CASSPTNTGETQYF

length: 15
V: TRBV7-9
CDR3: CASSLGIGSGGEQYF

length: 15
V: TRBV5-6
CDR3: CASSFLAAGPYEQYF

length: 14
V: TRBV30
CDR3: CAWSVQGAIDTQYF

length: 15
V: TRBV14
CDR3: CASSSGGTGEETQYF

length: 18
V: TRBV2
CDR3: CASCSAVPHSNPNTEAFF

length: 14
V: TRBV27
CDR3: CASSSGGLIYGYTF

length: 14
V: TRBV6-5
CDR3: CASSEGLWNTEAFF

length: 14
V: TRBV27
CDR3: CASSPGLPYGELFF

length: 17
V: TRBV7-8
CDR3: CASSFRRGAAGGYEQYF

length: 16
V: TRBV4-2
CDR3: CASSHSQGAQNEKLFF